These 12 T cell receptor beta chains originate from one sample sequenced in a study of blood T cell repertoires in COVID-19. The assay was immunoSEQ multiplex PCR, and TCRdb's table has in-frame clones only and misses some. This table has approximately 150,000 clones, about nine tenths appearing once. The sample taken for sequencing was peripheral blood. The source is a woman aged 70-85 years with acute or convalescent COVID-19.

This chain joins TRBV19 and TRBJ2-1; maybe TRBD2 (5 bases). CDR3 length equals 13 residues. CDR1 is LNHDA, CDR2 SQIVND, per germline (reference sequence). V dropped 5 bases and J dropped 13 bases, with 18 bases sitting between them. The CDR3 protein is CASSDRSRGLQFF. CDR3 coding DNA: TGTGCCAGTAGTGATCGGAGTAGAGGGCTCCAGTTCTTC.

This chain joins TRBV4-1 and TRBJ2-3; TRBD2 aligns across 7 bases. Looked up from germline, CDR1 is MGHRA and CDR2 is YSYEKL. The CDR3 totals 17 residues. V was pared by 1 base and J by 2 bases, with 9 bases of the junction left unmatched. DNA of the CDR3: TGCGCCAGCAGCCAAGCTCGGAGCGGGGATATCACAGATACGCAGTATTTT. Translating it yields CASSQARSGDITDTQYF.

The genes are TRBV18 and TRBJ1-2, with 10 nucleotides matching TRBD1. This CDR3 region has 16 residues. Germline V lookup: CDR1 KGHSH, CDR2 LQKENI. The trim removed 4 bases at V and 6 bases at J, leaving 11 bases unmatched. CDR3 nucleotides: TGTGCCAGCTCACGGGCCGGGACAGGGGAAAGGGATGGCTACACCTTC. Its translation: CASSRAGTGERDGYTF.

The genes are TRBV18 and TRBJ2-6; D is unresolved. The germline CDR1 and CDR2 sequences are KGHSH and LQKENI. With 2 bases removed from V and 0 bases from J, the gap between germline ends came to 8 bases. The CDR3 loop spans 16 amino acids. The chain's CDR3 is CASSPDMSSGANVLTF. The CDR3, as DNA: TGTGCCAGCTCACCAGACATGAGCTCTGGGGCCAACGTCCTGACTTTC.

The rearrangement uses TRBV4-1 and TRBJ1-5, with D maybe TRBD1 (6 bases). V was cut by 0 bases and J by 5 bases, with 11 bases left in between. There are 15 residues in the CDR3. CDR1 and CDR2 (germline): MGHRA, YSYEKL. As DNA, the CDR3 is TGCGCCAGCAGCCAAGATGGACAGAATTATCAGCCCCAGCATTTT. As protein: CASSQDGQNYQPQHF.

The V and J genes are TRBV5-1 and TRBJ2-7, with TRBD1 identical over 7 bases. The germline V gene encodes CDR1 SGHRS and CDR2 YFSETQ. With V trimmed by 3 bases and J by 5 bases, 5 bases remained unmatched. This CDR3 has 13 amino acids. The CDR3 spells CASSYRTGDEQYF. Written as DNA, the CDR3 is TGCGCCAGCAGCTACCGAACAGGGGACGAGCAGTACTTC.

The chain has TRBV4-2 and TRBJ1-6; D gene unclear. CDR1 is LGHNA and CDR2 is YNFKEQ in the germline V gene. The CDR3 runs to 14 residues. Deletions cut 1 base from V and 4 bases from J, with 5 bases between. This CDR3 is CASSQAGYNSPLHF. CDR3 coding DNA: TGTGCCAGCAGCCAAGCGGGATATAATTCACCCCTCCACTTT.

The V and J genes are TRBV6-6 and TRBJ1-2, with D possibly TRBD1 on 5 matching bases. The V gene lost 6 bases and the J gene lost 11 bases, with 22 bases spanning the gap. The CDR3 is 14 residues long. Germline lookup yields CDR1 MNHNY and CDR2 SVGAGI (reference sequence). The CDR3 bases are TGTGCCAGCAGAGACCGGACCGTGGAGGGGATGTACACCTTC. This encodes CASRDRTVEGMYTF.

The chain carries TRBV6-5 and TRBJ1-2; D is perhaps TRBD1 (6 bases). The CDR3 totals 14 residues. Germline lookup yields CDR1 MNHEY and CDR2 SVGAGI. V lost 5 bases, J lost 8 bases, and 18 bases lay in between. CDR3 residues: CASSPRGPSGGYTF. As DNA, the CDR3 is TGTGCCAGCAGTCCCAGGGGCCCCTCGGGAGGCTACACCTTC.

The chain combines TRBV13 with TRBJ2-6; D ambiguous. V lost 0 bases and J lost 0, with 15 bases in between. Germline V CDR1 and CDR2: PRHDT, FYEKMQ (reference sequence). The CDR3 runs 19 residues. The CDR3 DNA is TGTGCCAGCAGCTTAGGCCAGAGACACCTTAGCTCTGGGGCCAACGTCCTGACTTTC. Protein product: CASSLGQRHLSSGANVLTF.

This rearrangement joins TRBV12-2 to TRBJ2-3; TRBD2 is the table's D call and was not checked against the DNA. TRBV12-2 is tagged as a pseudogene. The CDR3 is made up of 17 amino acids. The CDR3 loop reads CASRLGPAGGLPDTQYF. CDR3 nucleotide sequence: TGTGCAAGTCGCTTAGGGCCCGCGGGGGGGCTCCCAGATACGCAGTATTTT.

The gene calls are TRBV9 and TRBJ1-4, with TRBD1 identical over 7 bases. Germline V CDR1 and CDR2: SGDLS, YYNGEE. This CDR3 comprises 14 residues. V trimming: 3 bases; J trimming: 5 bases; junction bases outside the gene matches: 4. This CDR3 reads CASSGGTANEKLFF. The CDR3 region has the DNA TGTGCCAGCAGCGGCGGGACAGCAAATGAAAAACTGTTTTTT.